This T cell receptor beta chain is from a study of CD8+ T cells in alopecia areata. Study-level results: Links between baseline CD8+ expansion and response need larger treated cohorts.

Treatment in this sample: oral pan-JAK inhibitor, 5-10 mg twice daily. The germline V gene has CDR1 SEHNR and CDR2 FQNEAQ (reference sequence). This CDR3 contains 16 residues. J was trimmed by 5 bases and V by 6 bases; bases with no gene match: 8. Sequencing templates came from extracted RNA that was reverse transcribed into cDNA. Sequencing was performed with immunoSEQ multiplex PCR; in TCRdb, only in-frame clones are kept and a portion is missing. This table holds roughly 110,000 clones, around 83% found once. As to this clone: The antigen remains unidentified.

The TCR comes from a human donor with alopecia areata. This chain joins TRBV7-9 and TRBJ2-3, with 13 bases fitting TRBD2. The specimen was CD8+ T cells sorted from blood, collected at week 24, from a patient treated with tofacitinib. In DNA, the CDR3 is TGTGCCAGCAGTTACACTAGCGGGGGGGCCAAAGATACGCAGTATTTT. It specifies CASSYTSGGAKDTQYF.